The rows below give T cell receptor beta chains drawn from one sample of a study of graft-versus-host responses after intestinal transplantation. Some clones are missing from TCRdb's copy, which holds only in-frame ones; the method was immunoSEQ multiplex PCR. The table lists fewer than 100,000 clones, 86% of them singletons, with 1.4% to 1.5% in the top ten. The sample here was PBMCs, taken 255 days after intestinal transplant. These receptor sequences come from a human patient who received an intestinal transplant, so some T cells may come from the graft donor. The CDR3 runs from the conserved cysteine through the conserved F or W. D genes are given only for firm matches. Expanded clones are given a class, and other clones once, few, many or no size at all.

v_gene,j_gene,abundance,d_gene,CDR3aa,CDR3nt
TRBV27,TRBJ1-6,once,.,CASSLLGENNSPLHF,TGTGCCAGCAGTTTATTGGGAGAGAATAATTCACCCCTCCACTTT
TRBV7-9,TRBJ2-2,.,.,CASSLAKGSGTGELFF,TGTGCCAGCAGCTTAGCTAAGGGATCAGGCACCGGGGAGCTGTTTTTT
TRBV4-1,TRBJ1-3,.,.,CASSQGQGSGNTIYF,TGCGCCAGCAGCCAAGGGCAGGGCTCTGGAAACACCATATATTTT
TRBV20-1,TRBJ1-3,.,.,CSASNPSSRYF,TGCAGTGCTAGCAACCCGTCCAGTAGATATTTT
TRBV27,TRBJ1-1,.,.,CATSGIRPREAFF,TGTGCCACCTCGGGGATCAGGCCCCGGGAAGCTTTCTTT
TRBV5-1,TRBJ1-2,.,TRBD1,CASSLGQGDGYTF,TGCGCCAGCAGCTTGGGACAGGGGGATGGCTACACCTTC
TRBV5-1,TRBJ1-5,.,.,CASSPGPFEQPQHF,TGCGCCAGCAGCCCGGGACCTTTCGAGCAGCCCCAGCATTTT
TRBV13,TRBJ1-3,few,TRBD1,CATGQGEAGNTIYF,TGTGCCACCGGTCAGGGGGAGGCTGGAAACACCATATATTTT
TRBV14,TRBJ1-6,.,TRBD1,CASSLRDRHNSPLHF,TGTGCCAGCAGCCTTCGGGACAGACACAATTCACCCCTCCACTTT
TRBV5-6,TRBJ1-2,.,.,CASSLGPYKGYTF,TGTGCCAGCAGCTTGGGTCCCTATAAGGGCTACACCTTC
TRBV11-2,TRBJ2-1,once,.,CASRDEGFSSNEQFF,TGTGCCAGTCGGGACGAGGGCTTTTCTAGCAATGAGCAGTTCTTC
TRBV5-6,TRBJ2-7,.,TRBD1,CASSQGQGASEQYF,TGTGCCAGCAGCCAGGGACAGGGGGCGAGCGAGCAGTACTTC
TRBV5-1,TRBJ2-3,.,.,CASSLNREAQYF,TGCGCCAGCAGCTTGAACCGAGAGGCGCAGTATTTT
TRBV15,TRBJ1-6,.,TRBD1,CATCRDSNSPLHF,TGTGCCACCTGCCGGGACAGCAATTCACCCCTCCACTTT
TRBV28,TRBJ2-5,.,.,CASRGGETQYF,TGTGCCAGTAGAGGGGGGGAGACCCAGTACTTC
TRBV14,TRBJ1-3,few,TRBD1,CASSQESVPGQGPHF,TGTGCCAGCAGCCAAGAGAGCGTACCGGGACAGGGGCCGCATTTT
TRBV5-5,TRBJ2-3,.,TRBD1,CASSLRQGFDTDTQYF,TGTGCCAGCAGCTTAAGACAGGGGTTTGACACAGATACGCAGTATTTT
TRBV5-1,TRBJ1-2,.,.,CASSAGGGLFDGYTF,TGCGCCAGCAGCGCGGGAGGGGGGCTCTTCGATGGCTACACCTTC
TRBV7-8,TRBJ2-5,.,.,CASSLAREIETQYF,TGTGCCAGCAGCTTAGCGCGTGAGATAGAGACCCAGTACTTC
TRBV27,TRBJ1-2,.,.,CASSSPGQGFYGYTF,TGTGCCAGCAGTAGTCCGGGGCAGGGTTTCTATGGCTACACCTTC
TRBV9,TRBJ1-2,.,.,CASSVGGYGYTF,TGTGCCAGCAGCGTAGGGGGATATGGCTACACCTTC
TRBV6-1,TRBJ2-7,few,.,CASSHTDSYEQYF,TGTGCCAGCAGTCATACAGACAGCTACGAGCAGTACTTC
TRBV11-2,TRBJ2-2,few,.,CASSLVYRGELFF,TGTGCCAGCAGCTTAGTGTATCGCGGGGAGCTGTTTTTT
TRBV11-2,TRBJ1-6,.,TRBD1,CASSPGTGKGSYNSPLHF,TGTGCCAGCAGCCCCGGGACAGGGAAAGGGTCCTATAATTCACCCCTCCACTTT
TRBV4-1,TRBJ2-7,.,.,CASSQDPSEQYF,TGCGCCAGCAGCCAAGATCCCTCCGAGCAGTACTTC
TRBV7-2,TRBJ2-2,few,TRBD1,CASSLLGGAGTGELFF,TGTGCCAGCAGCTTACTAGGGGGCGCGGGCACCGGGGAGCTGTTTTTT
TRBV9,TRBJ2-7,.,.,CASSGAGRDDEQYF,TGTGCCAGCAGCGGGGCAGGGCGGGATGACGAGCAGTACTTC
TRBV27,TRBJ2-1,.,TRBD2,CASSLFRVDGLGPNEQFF,TGTGCCAGCAGTTTATTTCGGGTCGATGGACTAGGGCCCAATGAGCAGTTCTTC
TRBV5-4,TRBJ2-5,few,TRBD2,CASSSRLAGGSETQYF,TGTGCCAGCAGCTCACGACTAGCGGGGGGCTCGGAGACCCAGTACTTC